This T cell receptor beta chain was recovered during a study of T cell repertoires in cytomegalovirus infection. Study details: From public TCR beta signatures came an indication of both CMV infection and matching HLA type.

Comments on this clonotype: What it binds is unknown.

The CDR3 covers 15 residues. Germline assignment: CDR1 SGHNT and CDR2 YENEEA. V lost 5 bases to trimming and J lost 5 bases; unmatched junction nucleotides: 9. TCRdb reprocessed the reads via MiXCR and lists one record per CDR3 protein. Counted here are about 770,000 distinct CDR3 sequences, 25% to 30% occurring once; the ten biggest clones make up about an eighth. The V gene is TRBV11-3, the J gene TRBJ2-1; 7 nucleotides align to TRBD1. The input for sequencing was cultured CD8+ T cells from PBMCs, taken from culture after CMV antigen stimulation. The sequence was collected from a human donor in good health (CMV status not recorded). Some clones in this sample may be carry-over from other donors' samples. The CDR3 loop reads CASSKEDRDDNEQFF. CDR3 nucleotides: TGTGCCAGCAGCAAAGAAGACAGGGACGACAATGAGCAGTTCTTC.